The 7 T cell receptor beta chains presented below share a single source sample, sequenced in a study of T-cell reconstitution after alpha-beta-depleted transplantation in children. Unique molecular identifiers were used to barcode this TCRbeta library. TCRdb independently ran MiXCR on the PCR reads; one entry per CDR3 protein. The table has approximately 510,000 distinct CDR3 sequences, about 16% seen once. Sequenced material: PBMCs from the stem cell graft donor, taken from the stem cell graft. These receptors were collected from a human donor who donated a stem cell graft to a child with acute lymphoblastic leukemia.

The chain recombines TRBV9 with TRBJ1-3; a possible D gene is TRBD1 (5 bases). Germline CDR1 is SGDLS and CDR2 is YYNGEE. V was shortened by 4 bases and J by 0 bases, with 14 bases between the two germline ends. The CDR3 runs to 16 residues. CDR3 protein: CASSPRGGNSGNTIYF. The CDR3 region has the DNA TGTGCCAGCAGCCCCCGGGGGGGAAACTCTGGAAACACCATATATTTT. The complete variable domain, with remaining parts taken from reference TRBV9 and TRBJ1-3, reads DSGVTQTPKHLITATGQRVTLRCSPRSGDLSVYWYQQSLDQGLQFLIQYYNGEERAKGNILERFSAQQFPDLHSELNLSSLELGDSALYFCASSPRGGNSGNTIYFGEGSWLTVV.

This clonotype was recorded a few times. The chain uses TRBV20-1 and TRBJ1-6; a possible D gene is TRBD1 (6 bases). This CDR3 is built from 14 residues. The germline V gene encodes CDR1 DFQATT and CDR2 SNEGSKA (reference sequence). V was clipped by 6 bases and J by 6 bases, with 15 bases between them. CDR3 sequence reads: CSARLTRGNSPLHF. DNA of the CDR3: TGCAGTGCCCGACTTACCAGGGGTAATTCACCCCTCCACTTT.

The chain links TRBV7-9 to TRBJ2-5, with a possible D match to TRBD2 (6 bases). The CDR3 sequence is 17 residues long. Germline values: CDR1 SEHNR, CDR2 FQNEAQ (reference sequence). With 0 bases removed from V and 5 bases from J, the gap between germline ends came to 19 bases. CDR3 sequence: CASSLANLGFAGETQYF. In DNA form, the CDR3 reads TGTGCCAGCAGCTTAGCCAACTTGGGGTTCGCGGGGGAGACCCAGTACTTC.

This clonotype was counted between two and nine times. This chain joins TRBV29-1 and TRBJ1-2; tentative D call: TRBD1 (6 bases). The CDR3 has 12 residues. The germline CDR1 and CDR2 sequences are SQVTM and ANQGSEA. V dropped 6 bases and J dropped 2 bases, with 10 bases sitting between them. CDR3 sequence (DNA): TGCAGCGTCGGTGGACAGAACTATGGCTACACCTTC. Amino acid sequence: CSVGGQNYGYTF.

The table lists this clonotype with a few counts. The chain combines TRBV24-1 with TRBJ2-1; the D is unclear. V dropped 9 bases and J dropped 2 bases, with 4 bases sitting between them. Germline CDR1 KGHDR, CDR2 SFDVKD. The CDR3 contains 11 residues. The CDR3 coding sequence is TGTGCCACCTCCACCTACAATGAGCAGTTCTTC. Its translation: CATSTYNEQFF.

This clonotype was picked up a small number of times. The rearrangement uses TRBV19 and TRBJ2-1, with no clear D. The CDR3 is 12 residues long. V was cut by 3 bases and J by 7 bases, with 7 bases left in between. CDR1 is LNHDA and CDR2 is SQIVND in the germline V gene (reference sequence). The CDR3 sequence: CASSMDPNEQFF. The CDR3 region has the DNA TGTGCCAGTAGTATGGATCCGAATGAGCAGTTCTTC.

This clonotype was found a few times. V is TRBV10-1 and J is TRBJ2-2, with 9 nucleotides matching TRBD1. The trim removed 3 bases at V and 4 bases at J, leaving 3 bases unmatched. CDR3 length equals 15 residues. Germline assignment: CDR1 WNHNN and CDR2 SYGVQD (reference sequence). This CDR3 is CASSDGTGRTGELFF. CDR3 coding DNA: TGCGCCAGCAGTGACGGGACAGGGCGCACCGGGGAGCTGTTTTTT.